The clone carrying this T cell receptor beta chain was counted many times. Its antigen is unknown. Whole blood was used without fractionation, so all unsorted peripheral T cells were included. This record belongs to a study of HIV-infected patients and healthy controls. Study-level results: Significant mean usage differences between HIV-infected patients and controls involved eight alpha and eight beta V genes. MAIT alpha-chain CDR3s were frequent in healthy controls, depleted in HIV+.

Alpha and beta constant-region primers primed reverse transcription of 500 to 550 ng RNA. Alpha and beta chain libraries were made separately by chain-specific third strand synthesis with multiplexing indices. TCRdb itself ran the 5' RACE reads through MiXCR, one entry per CDR3 protein. The top ten hold 34% of the sample, which has some 9,000 distinct CDR3 sequences, approximately 7.9% seen once. The sample was blood, taken before antiretroviral therapy. The sequence derives from an adult with HIV infection. The donor label of this sample is uncertain.

The CDR3 loop is CASSLAQGVTEAFF. CDR3 in DNA: TGTGCCAGCAGCTTGGCGCAGGGGGTCACTGAAGCTTTCTTT. The chain is built from TRBV5-6 and TRBJ1-1; 7 bases map to TRBD1. The germline V gene has CDR1 SGHDT and CDR2 YYEEEE. CDR3 length: 14 residues. The ends lost 0 bases at V and 4 bases at J; junction bases unmatched: 3. Full variable domain (outside the CDR3, taken from reference TRBV5-6 and TRBJ1-1): DAGVTQSPTHLIKTRGQQVTLRCSPKSGHDTVSWYQQALGQGPQFIFQYYEEEERQRGNFPDRFSGHQFPNYSSELNVNALLLGDSALYLCASSLAQGVTEAFFGQGTRLTVV.